This TCR beta chain was identified during a study of identical twins. This clonotype was seen only a few times. A universal primer site came from template switching; cDNA carried unique molecular identifiers. TCRdb re-called the 5' RACE reads with MiXCR, one entry per CDR3 protein. The sample yields fewer than 250,000 distinct CDR3 sequences, more than 6.5% seen once. Germline-derived CDR1 and CDR2 are LNHNV and YYDKDF (reference sequence). The CDR3 totals 15 residues. V gave up 2 bases and J gave up 5 bases, with 15 bases separating them. In addition, the sample was reused for a study of yellow fever vaccine responses in identical twins. That paper states: In identical twins, vaccine T cell responses appeared partly shared and partly individual.

Material for sequencing was memory (CD45RO+) T cells sorted from blood. The sequence was collected from a woman aged 18-29 years in good health. The V and J genes are TRBV15 and TRBJ2-5; possibly TRBD2 for D (6 bases). The CDR3 is CATSRRKDYRETQYF. The CDR3, as DNA: TGTGCCACCAGCAGACGAAAGGACTACCGGGAGACCCAGTACTTC.